The 31 T cell receptor beta chains listed next were all sequenced from one sample in a study of blood T cell repertoires in COVID-19. Clones were sequenced by immunoSEQ multiplex PCR, and TCRdb holds only the in-frame ones, with some missing. The table records 81,000 or so clones, approximately 85% of them present only once. The sample comprised peripheral blood. These receptors were taken from a man over 45 with COVID-19, enrolled during active disease.

The rearrangement joins TRBV18 to TRBJ1-5; perhaps TRBD1 as D (6 bases). Germline CDR1 is KGHSH and CDR2 is LQKENI. This CDR3 is built from 23 residues. Trimming cost V 2 bases and J 0 bases, with 32 bases left between them. CDR3 nucleotide sequence: TGTGCCAGCTCACCATTAAAACCGGAAACGGGACACAAGCCGGGCTATAGCAATCAGCCCCAGCATTTT. Translated: CASSPLKPETGHKPGYSNQPQHF.

The chain recombines TRBV29-1 with TRBJ2-7, with TRBD1 as a possible D gene (5 bases). CDR3 length: 11 amino acids. From germline, CDR1 is SQVTM and CDR2 ANQGSEA. The ends were cut back, 4 bases at V and 5 bases at J, with 9 bases in the middle. CDR3 in amino acids: CSVGVGDEQYF. For the CDR3, the DNA is TGCAGCGTTGGAGTAGGGGACGAGCAGTACTTC.

The rearrangement links TRBV2 to TRBJ2-3, with 7 bases fitting TRBD2. This CDR3 spans 13 amino acids. CDR1 and CDR2 (germline): SNHLY, FYNNEI. J was trimmed by 2 bases and V by 7 bases; bases with no gene match: 3. CDR3 bases: TGTGCCAGCACGGCGGGAGTCACAGATACGCAGTATTTT. It encodes CASTAGVTDTQYF.

The count of this clone is one. The chain is built from TRBV2 and TRBJ1-6; TRBD1 might be the D (6 bases). The germline V and J ends were trimmed by 6 bases and 10 bases, with 19 bases remaining between them. CDR3 length: 15 residues. CDR1 SNHLY and CDR2 FYNNEI come from the germline V gene. The CDR3 here is CASSLKSGHNSPLHF. CDR3 sequence (DNA): TGTGCCAGCAGCCTCAAGTCGGGACACAACTCACCCCTCCACTTT.

This chain joins TRBV30 and TRBJ1-6, with D unresolved. This CDR3 has 13 amino acids. The germline CDR1 and CDR2 sequences are GTSNPN and SVGIG (reference sequence). Trimming cost V 2 bases and J 5 bases, with 7 bases left between them. CDR3 protein: CAWSPTDNSPLHF. The CDR3 region has the DNA TGTGCCTGGAGTCCAACAGATAATTCACCCCTCCACTTT.

This clone is a singleton in its sample. The V gene is TRBV5-1, the J gene TRBJ2-1; weak D call: TRBD2 (6 bases). CDR1 and CDR2 from the germline V gene are SGHRS and YFSETQ. The V and J ends lost 0 bases and 3 bases respectively, with 10 bases between them. The CDR3 length is 15 residues. This CDR3 reads CASSLGDSNYNEQFF. In nucleotides, the CDR3 is TGCGCCAGCAGCTTGGGGGACTCCAACTACAATGAGCAGTTCTTC.

The chain links TRBV5-4 to TRBJ1-2, with 11 bases lining up with TRBD1. CDR1 is SGHNT and CDR2 is YYREEE in the germline V gene (reference sequence). Germline trimming cut 5 bases from V and 8 bases from J; bases unmatched to any gene: 11. The CDR3 contains 15 residues. The CDR3 reads CASRTGTGGTAGYTF. The CDR3 DNA reads as TGTGCCAGCAGGACAGGGACAGGGGGTACTGCCGGCTACACCTTC. The full variable domain, in which reference TRBV5-4 and TRBJ1-2 provide the parts outside the CDR3, is ETGVTQSPTHLIKTRGQQVTLRCSSQSGHNTVSWYQQALGQGPQFIFQYYREEENGRGNFPPRFSGLQFPNYSSELNVNALELDDSALYLCASRTGTGGTAGYTFGSGTRLTVV.

The J gene is TRBJ2-3, the V gene TRBV2, with 12 bases lining up with TRBD2. J lost 9 bases, V lost 3 bases, and 7 bases had no gene match. This CDR3 is 15 amino acids long. CDR1 SNHLY and CDR2 FYNNEI come from the germline V gene. The CDR3 loop reads CASSESGLAGGTQYF. CDR3 coding DNA: TGTGCCAGCAGTGAGTCGGGGCTAGCGGGAGGGACGCAGTATTTT.

Turning to this clone: Relative to the germline gene, one junction end is altered; a read error may explain this. The genes are TRBV6-5 and TRBJ2-7; TRBD1 agrees at 7 bases. Looked up from germline, CDR1 is MNHEY and CDR2 is SVGAGI. There are 12 residues in the CDR3. For the CDR3, the DNA is TGTGCCAGCAGCACGGGAAATGGACAGGTCCAGTTC. Its protein product is CASSTGNGQVQF.

The J gene is TRBJ2-3, the V gene TRBV6-5, with 8 bases aligning to TRBD1. CDR1 is MNHEY, CDR2 SVGAGI, per germline. V was clipped by 7 bases and J by 3 bases; unmatched bases: 3. CDR3 size: 13 residues. CDR3 DNA sequence: TGTGCCAGCAAGGGACAGGCGACAGATACGCAGTATTTT. This translates into CASKGQATDTQYF.

The J gene is TRBJ1-2, the V gene TRBV7-9; D gene uncertain. The V end was cut by 5 bases, the J end by 6 bases, with 13 bases between. Looked up from germline, CDR1 is SEHNR and CDR2 is FQNEAQ (reference sequence). The CDR3 is made up of 13 amino acids. The CDR3 protein is CASSLGLADGYTF. The CDR3 bases are TGTGCCAGCAGCCTAGGACTCGCCGATGGCTACACCTTC.

A remark on this clone: Distinct nucleotide sequences in the sample also encode this CDR3. As DNA, the CDR3 is TGTGCCAGCAGCCATGGGACAGGGGGCGAGCAGTACTTC. It translates to CASSHGTGGEQYF. This rearrangement joins TRBV6-6 to TRBJ2-7; 11 nucleotides match TRBD1. The CDR3 runs 13 residues. Unmatched junction bases numbered 4, after V lost 6 bases and J lost 6 bases. Germline lookup yields CDR1 MNHNY and CDR2 SVGAGI (reference sequence).

The gene calls are TRBV2 and TRBJ2-1; 8 nucleotides line up with TRBD1. The CDR3 runs to 12 residues. Germline CDR1 SNHLY, CDR2 FYNNEI. V trimming: 7 bases; J trimming: 10 bases; junction bases outside the gene matches: 6. The CDR3 spells CASKGQAGEQFF. CDR3 nucleotide sequence: TGTGCCAGCAAGGGACAGGCGGGCGAGCAGTTCTTC.

By share of the sample, this clone is medium-sized. The rearrangement uses TRBV6-1 and TRBJ2-1; a possible D gene is TRBD2 (5 bases). The CDR3 totals 15 residues. Germline V CDR1 and CDR2: MNHNS, SASEGT. Trimming removed 3 bases from V and 8 bases from J, with 17 bases in between. CDR3 in amino acids: CASSDRTSGGHEQFF. The CDR3, as DNA: TGTGCCAGCAGTGATAGAACTAGTGGTGGACATGAGCAGTTCTTC.

This clone was detected only a few times. The chain uses TRBV11-2 and TRBJ2-1; 10 bases line up with TRBD2. Germline CDR1 is SGHAT and CDR2 is FQNNGV. This CDR3 comprises 15 residues. V lost 1 base, J lost 7 bases, and 4 bases stayed unmatched. The CDR3 region is CASSLGAGGRNEQFF. The CDR3 DNA follows: TGTGCCAGCAGCTTAGGAGCGGGAGGGAGGAATGAGCAGTTCTTC.

The rearrangement joins TRBV6-6 to TRBJ1-5; 7 bases are shared with TRBD1. This CDR3 is built from 13 residues. Germline V gene data show CDR1 as MNHNY and CDR2 as SVGAGI (reference sequence). V lost 7 bases, J lost 4 bases, and 4 bases stayed unmatched. In DNA form, the CDR3 reads TGTGCCAGCACGGGACAGCTAAATCAGCCCCAGCATTTT. This encodes CASTGQLNQPQHF.

The V call is TRBV5-5, the J call TRBJ2-1; 8 bases fit TRBD2. The CDR3 is 19 amino acids. CDR1 is SGHKS, CDR2 YYEKEE, per germline (reference sequence). The junction had 18 bases not matched to a gene; V was cut back by 6 bases and J by 1 base. The CDR3 sequence: CASNLGGEASGLSYNEQFF. The CDR3 nucleotides are TGTGCCAGCAACTTAGGGGGGGAGGCTAGCGGGCTTTCCTACAATGAGCAGTTCTTC.

The table lists this clone with a count of one. The CDR3 reads CASSLTPRGEQYF. The CDR3 region has the DNA TGTGCCAGCAGCTTAACGCCCAGAGGCGAGCAGTACTTC. V is TRBV7-3 and J is TRBJ2-7; D uncertain. The CDR3 extends over 13 amino acids. Germline V gene data show CDR1 as SGHTA and CDR2 as FQGTGA. The V gene lost 0 bases and the J gene lost 6 bases, with 9 bases spanning the gap.

V is TRBV7-9 and J is TRBJ2-2; perhaps TRBD1 as D (5 bases). The CDR3 is 16 amino acids. Looked up from germline, CDR1 is SEHNR and CDR2 is FQNEAQ (reference sequence). V was shortened by 0 bases and J by 1 base, with 9 bases between the two germline ends. The CDR3 nucleotides are TGTGCCAGCAGCTTAGCACAGGATGTGAACACCGGGGAGCTGTTTTTT. It encodes CASSLAQDVNTGELFF.

CDR3 DNA sequence: TGTGCCAGCTCACCGAGTAGCAATCAGCCCCAGCATTTT. It specifies CASSPSSNQPQHF. V and J are TRBV18 and TRBJ1-5; D is unresolved. Trimming pared 3 bases from V and 0 bases from J, leaving 3 bases between. This CDR3 comprises 13 residues. Germline CDR1 is KGHSH and CDR2 is LQKENI.

CDR3 nucleotide sequence: TGTGCCAGCAGTTTTGGGACAGGGGTCTATGGCTACACCTTC. Protein product: CASSFGTGVYGYTF. The chain joins TRBV27 to TRBJ1-2; 10 bases agree with TRBD1. This CDR3 is built from 14 residues. V lost 3 bases to trimming and J lost 4 bases; unmatched junction nucleotides: 2. Germline CDR1 MNHEY, CDR2 SMNVEV (reference sequence).

V gene TRBV6-6 combines with J gene TRBJ2-1; 10 bases are shared with TRBD2. This CDR3 contains 16 residues. Germline CDR1 and CDR2: MNHNY and SVGAGI (reference sequence). Germline trimming cut 5 bases from V and 0 bases from J; bases unmatched to any gene: 4. The CDR3 reads CASSGLAESSYNEQFF. CDR3 nucleotides: TGTGCCAGCAGTGGACTAGCGGAAAGCTCCTACAATGAGCAGTTCTTC.

The chain combines TRBV13 with TRBJ2-5; 12 bases are shared with TRBD2. There are 14 residues in the CDR3. Germline V gene lookup returns CDR1 PRHDT and CDR2 FYEKMQ (reference sequence). The trim removed 6 bases at V and 3 bases at J, leaving 2 bases unmatched. The CDR3 sequence: CASRRTSGEETQYF. The CDR3 DNA reads as TGTGCCAGCAGAAGGACTAGCGGGGAAGAGACCCAGTACTTC.

The gene calls are TRBV5-1 and TRBJ2-1; 14 nucleotides agree with TRBD2. This CDR3 comprises 15 residues. The ends lost 2 bases at V and 9 bases at J; junction bases unmatched: 4. CDR1 is SGHRS, CDR2 YFSETQ, per germline. CDR3 nucleotide sequence: TGCGCCAGCAGCTTCGGGACTAGCGGGAGAGGTGAGCAGTTCTTC. Its translation: CASSFGTSGRGEQFF.

The chain employs TRBV7-9 and TRBJ2-4; 7 bases are shared with TRBD2. With 0 bases clipped from V and 6 bases from J, the junction kept 11 bases outside the gene matches. Germline CDR1 and CDR2: SEHNR and FQNEAQ (reference sequence). The length of the CDR3 is 17 residues. The CDR3 coding sequence is TGTGCCAGCAGCTTAGCTTTAGGCGGGAGCAGCGGAAACATTCAGTACTTC. Translating gives CASSLALGGSSGNIQYF.

The chain couples TRBV28 to TRBJ1-1, with D uncertain. V lost 10 bases to trimming and J lost 4 bases, with 7 bases between them. This CDR3 has 10 amino acids. CDR1 is MDHEN, CDR2 SYDVKM, per germline. CDR3: CATRLTEAFF. DNA of the CDR3: TGTGCCACTCGACTCACTGAAGCTTTCTTT. The variable domain in full, with the rest retrieved from reference TRBV28 and TRBJ1-1, is DVKVTQSSRYLVKRTGEKVFLECVQDMDHENMFWYRQDPGLGLRLIYFSYDVKMKEKGDIPEGYSVSREKKERFSLILESASTNQTSMYLCATRLTEAFFGQGTRLTVV.

The V gene is TRBV28, the J gene TRBJ2-7; the D gene is possibly TRBD2 (5 bases). The germline gives CDR1 MDHEN, CDR2 SYDVKM. The V end lost 5 bases, the J end lost 2 bases, and 16 bases lay between the germline ends. The CDR3 contains 15 residues. CDR3 sequence: CASSAPRGPTYEQYF. The CDR3 DNA follows: TGTGCCAGCAGTGCTCCCCGCGGGCCAACCTACGAGCAGTACTTC.

The chain joins TRBV6-2 or TRBV6-3 to TRBJ2-7; 7 bases match TRBD2. CDR3 length equals 13 residues. Trimming took 6 bases from V and 2 from J; bases not matched to a gene: 4. CDR1 is MNHEY and CDR2 is SVGEGT in the germline V gene. The CDR3 spells CASSPGLPYEQYF. As DNA, the CDR3 is TGTGCCAGCAGCCCGGGACTACCCTACGAGCAGTACTTC.

Only a few counts were recorded for this clone. The chain carries TRBV28 and TRBJ1-4, with 11 bases identical to TRBD1. The CDR3 sequence is 14 residues long. CDR1 MDHEN and CDR2 SYDVKM come from the germline V gene. The trim removed 5 bases at V and 7 bases at J, leaving 3 bases unmatched. The CDR3, as DNA: TGTGCCAGCAGTACCGGGACAGGGGGTGAAAAACTGTTTTTT. It encodes CASSTGTGGEKLFF.

V usage is TRBV6-1 and J usage is TRBJ2-6, with 8 bases lining up with TRBD1. The CDR3 runs to 16 residues. V shed 4 bases, J shed 4 bases, and the junction held 6 bases outside the gene matches. In germline, CDR1 is MNHNS, CDR2 SASEGT. The DNA for the CDR3 is TGTGCCAGCAGTGCCCGACAGGGGACGGGGGCCAACGTCCTGACTTTC. Its protein is CASSARQGTGANVLTF.

V usage is TRBV19 and J usage is TRBJ1-6; D may be TRBD1 (5 bases). The CDR3 loop spans 17 amino acids. Germline values: CDR1 LNHDA, CDR2 SQIVND (reference sequence). Trimming removed 3 bases from V and 0 bases from J, with 12 bases in between. The CDR3 DNA reads TGTGCCAGTAGTATTCCTCGGGGGAGCTCCTATAATTCACCCCTCCACTTT. The encoded protein is CASSIPRGSSYNSPLHF.